This T cell receptor (beta chain) appears in the sequencing data of a study of control samples from healthy donors and cancer patients. Using immunoSEQ multiplex PCR, the repertoire was profiled, and TCRdb retains in-frame clones only, with some absent. This table has about 190,000 clones, roughly 91% appearing once. Germline lookup yields CDR1 SGHRS and CDR2 YFSETQ. The ends were cut back, 2 bases at V and 4 bases at J, with 11 bases in the middle. The CDR3 is 14 residues long. The receptor comes from a man younger than 35 in good health. The sample comprised blood. The chain employs TRBV5-1 and TRBJ2-3; D is uncertain. In DNA form, the CDR3 reads TGCGCCAGCAGCTTTCAGGAGATTGCAGATACGCAGTATTTT. Amino acid sequence: CASSFQEIADTQYF. The full variable domain, rest sourced from reference TRBV5-1 and TRBJ2-3, is KAGVTQTPRYLIKTRGQQVTLSCSPISGHRSVSWYQQTPGQGLQFLFEYFSETQRNKGNFPGRFSGRQFSNSRSEMNVSTLELGDSALYLCASSFQEIADTQYFGPGTRLTVL.